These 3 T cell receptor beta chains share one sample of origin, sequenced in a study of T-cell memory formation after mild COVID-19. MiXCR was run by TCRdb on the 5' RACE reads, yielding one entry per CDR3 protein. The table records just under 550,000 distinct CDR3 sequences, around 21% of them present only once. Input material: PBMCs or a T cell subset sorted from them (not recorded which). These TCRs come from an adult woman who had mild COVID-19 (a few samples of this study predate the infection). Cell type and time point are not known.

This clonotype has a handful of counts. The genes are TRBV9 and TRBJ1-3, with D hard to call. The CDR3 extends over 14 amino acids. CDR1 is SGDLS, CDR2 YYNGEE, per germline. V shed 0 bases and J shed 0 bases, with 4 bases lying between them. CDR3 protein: CASSVGDSGNTIYF. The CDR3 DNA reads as TGTGCCAGCAGCGTAGGGGACTCTGGAAACACCATATATTTT.

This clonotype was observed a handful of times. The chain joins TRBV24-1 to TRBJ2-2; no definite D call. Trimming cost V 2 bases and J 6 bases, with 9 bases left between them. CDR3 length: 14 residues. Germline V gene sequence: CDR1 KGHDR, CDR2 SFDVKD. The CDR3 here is CATSDSIESGELFF. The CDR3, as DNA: TGTGCCACCAGTGATTCCATCGAGTCCGGGGAGCTGTTTTTT.

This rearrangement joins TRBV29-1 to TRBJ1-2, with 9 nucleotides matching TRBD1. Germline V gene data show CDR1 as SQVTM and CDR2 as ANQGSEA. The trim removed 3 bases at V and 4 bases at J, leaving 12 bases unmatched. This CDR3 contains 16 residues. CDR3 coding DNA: TGCAGCGTTGAGTGGGACAGGGCCCCAATCCCCTATGGCTACACCTTC. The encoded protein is CSVEWDRAPIPYGYTF.